This TCR beta chain was retrieved from a study of OX40 agonist ivuxolimab in advanced cancers. V shed 1 base and J 4 bases; nucleotides not matched to a gene: 4. Germline V CDR1 and CDR2: SGHTA, FQGNSA. The CDR3 consists of 15 residues. This table comes from immunoSEQ multiplex PCR, and its TCRdb copy is limited to in-frame clones, with some not included. The repertoire holds more than 70,000 clones, with roughly nine tenths as singletons. The material sequenced was CD4+ or CD8+ T cells sorted from blood, taken in a trial of the OX40 agonist ivuxolimab. The TCR was taken from an adult with an advanced solid tumor such as melanoma, head and neck, liver or kidney cancer. The chain combines TRBV7-2 with TRBJ2-1; 7 bases are shared with TRBD2. The CDR3 bases are TGTGCCAGCAGCTTAGGGGCTAGCGGATACAATGAGCAGTTCTTC. The encoded protein is CASSLGASGYNEQFF.